The 17 T cell receptor beta chains presented below share a single source sample, sequenced in a study of neoadjuvant anti-PD-1 for oral cavity cancer. Here immunoSEQ multiplex PCR was the method, and the copy in TCRdb shows in-frame clones only, minus some. Of approximately 83,000 clones listed, 70% to 85% are singletons. The source was PBMCs, collected before nivolumab (anti-PD-1) treatment. These receptors came from a person aged 40 to 85 with oral cavity squamous cell carcinoma.

V and J are TRBV19 and TRBJ2-2; D gene uncertain. This CDR3 is 13 amino acids long. Germline assignment: CDR1 LNHDA and CDR2 SQIVND (reference sequence). Trimming took off 7 bases at V and 1 base at J, with 7 bases between the two ends. CDR3 region: CASIKGNTGELFF. The CDR3 DNA follows: TGTGCCAGTATTAAGGGGAACACCGGGGAGCTGTTTTTT.

This clone was observed a handful of times. The chain employs TRBV21-1 and TRBJ1-5. TRBV21-1 is an annotated pseudogene. The CDR3 totals 20 residues. Written as DNA, the CDR3 is TGTGCCAGCAGCATACCTGTTCGGTCCGGCACGTTTTATAGCAATCAGCCCCAGCATTTT. It yields the protein CASSIPVRSGTFYSNQPQHF.

V usage is TRBV2 and J usage is TRBJ2-7; TRBD1 matches at 9 bases. The germline V gene has CDR1 SNHLY and CDR2 FYNNEI. Trimming removed 7 bases from V and 9 bases from J; junction bases left unmatched: 10. The CDR3 has 13 amino acids. CDR3 sequence (DNA): TGTGCCAGCACGGGACAGGGATCCCACGGGCAGTACTTC. Translated, it gives CASTGQGSHGQYF.

This rearrangement joins TRBV27 to TRBJ2-7; 15 bases align to TRBD2. Germline V CDR1 and CDR2: MNHEY, SMNVEV (reference sequence). The junction had 8 bases not matched to a gene; V was cut back by 3 bases and J by 2 bases. The length of the CDR3 is 18 residues. The CDR3 here is CASSLGGTSGRPPYEQYF. CDR3 bases: TGTGCCAGCAGTTTGGGGGGGACTAGCGGGAGGCCCCCCTACGAGCAGTACTTC.

This clone came up once. This sequence joins TRBV29-1 and TRBJ1-1; D unclear. CDR3 length equals 11 residues. With 4 bases removed from V and 4 bases from J, the gap between germline ends came to 7 bases. Germline CDR1 SQVTM, CDR2 ANQGSEA. The CDR3 DNA reads as TGCAGCGTTGTAGGGTTCACTGAAGCTTTCTTT. Translating gives CSVVGFTEAFF.

By sample fraction, this clone is medium-sized. J is TRBJ1-5 and V is TRBV19, with 9 bases matching TRBD1. This CDR3 comprises 15 residues. The J segment lost 6 bases and the V segment lost 6 bases, leaving 9 bases of the junction unmatched. Germline V gene data show CDR1 as LNHDA and CDR2 as SQIVND (reference sequence). The CDR3 spells CASRPGTGRGQPQHF. The CDR3 bases are TGTGCCAGTAGACCGGGGACAGGGAGGGGTCAGCCCCAGCATTTT.

This chain uses TRBV6-5 with TRBJ1-2; 10 nucleotides align to TRBD1. J was trimmed by 1 base and V by 6 bases; bases with no gene match: 5. Germline loops: CDR1 MNHEY, CDR2 SVGAGI. The CDR3 consists of 15 residues. This CDR3 reads CASRSGQGNNYGYTF. CDR3 in DNA: TGTGCCAGCAGATCGGGACAGGGGAATAACTATGGCTACACCTTC.

Only one count was recorded for this clone. The genes are TRBV19 and TRBJ2-7; D remains unclear. The germline V and J ends were trimmed by 7 bases and 13 bases, with 20 bases remaining between them. This CDR3 is built from 12 residues. CDR1 is LNHDA, CDR2 SQIVND, per germline (reference sequence). The CDR3 is CASKSDKNEDYF. In DNA form, the CDR3 reads TGTGCCAGTAAAAGCGACAAGAACGAGGATTACTTC.

The chain joins TRBV29-1 to TRBJ2-1; tentatively, D is TRBD1 or TRBD2 (5 bases each). The CDR3 has 13 amino acids. Germline lookup yields CDR1 SQVTM and CDR2 ANQGSEA. V lost 8 bases and J 4 bases, leaving 15 bases between the germline ends. This CDR3 is CSTGTTTYNEQFF. CDR3 nucleotide sequence: TGCAGCACCGGGACGACGACATACAATGAGCAGTTCTTC.

This clone was recorded a few times. The chain links TRBV30 to TRBJ2-2, with a possible D match to TRBD2 (6 bases). From germline, CDR1 is GTSNPN and CDR2 SVGIG (reference sequence). This CDR3 has 14 residues. V dropped 3 bases and J dropped 3 bases, with 11 bases sitting between them. CDR3 DNA: TGTGCCTGGAGAGGAGGGAGAGACACCGGGGAGCTGTTTTTT. Residues: CAWRGGRDTGELFF. Full variable domain (outside the CDR3, taken from reference TRBV30 and TRBJ2-2): SQTIHQWPATLVQPVGSPLSLECTVEGTSNPNLYWYRQAAGRGLQLLFYSVGIGQISSEVPQNLSASRPQDRQFILSSKKLLLSDSGFYLCAWRGGRDTGELFFGEGSRLTVL.

V usage is TRBV15 and J usage is TRBJ1-5; the D gene is possibly TRBD1 (5 bases). V shed 7 bases and J shed 0 bases, with 10 bases lying between them. The CDR3 contains 14 residues. Germline loops: CDR1 LNHNV, CDR2 YYDKDF (reference sequence). The CDR3 DNA is TGTGCCACCAAAGAGGGGTATAGCAATCAGCCCCAGCATTTT. It translates to CATKEGYSNQPQHF.

This clone was seen only a few times. CDR3 DNA sequence: TGTGCCAGCTCGCCAGAAGCGCACATTGGATATGGCTACACCTTC. Translation: CASSPEAHIGYGYTF. The V gene is TRBV18, the J gene TRBJ1-2; no firm D call. Looked up from germline, CDR1 is KGHSH and CDR2 is LQKENI. CDR3 length: 15 residues. V lost 6 bases and J lost 5, with 19 bases in between.

The chain carries TRBV19 and TRBJ2-7; possible D gene TRBD2, 5 bases. The CDR3 is made up of 14 amino acids. The germline V gene has CDR1 LNHDA and CDR2 SQIVND (reference sequence). V lost 7 bases, J lost 0 bases, and 13 bases lay in between. The CDR3 loop reads CASTPPGNSYEQYF. In DNA form, the CDR3 reads TGTGCCAGTACCCCCCCGGGGAACTCCTACGAGCAGTACTTC.

The V and J genes are TRBV9 and TRBJ1-5; unclear D gene. This CDR3 has 15 residues. CDR1 is SGDLS, CDR2 YYNGEE, per germline. V shed 2 bases and J shed 1 base, with 10 bases lying between them. DNA for the CDR3: TGTGCCAGCAGCGTGGGTCCCATCAGCAATCAGCCCCAGCATTTT. As protein: CASSVGPISNQPQHF.

This chain joins TRBV15 and TRBJ2-6; D ambiguous. V was clipped by 0 bases and J by 0 bases, with 9 bases between them. Germline CDR1 is LNHNV and CDR2 is YYDKDF (reference sequence). The CDR3 spans 17 residues. The CDR3 bases are TGTGCCACCAGCAGAGATTGGAAGTACTCTGGGGCCAACGTCCTGACTTTC. Its protein is CATSRDWKYSGANVLTF.

The gene calls are TRBV29-1 and TRBJ2-7; D ambiguous. Germline V gene data show CDR1 as SQVTM and CDR2 as ANQGSEA. V lost 4 bases to trimming and J lost 1 base, with 8 bases between them. CDR3 length equals 12 residues. In nucleotides, the CDR3 is TGCAGCGTTGCTTTAGGGTCCTACGAGCAGTACTTC. Amino acid sequence: CSVALGSYEQYF.

V is TRBV5-1 and J is TRBJ2-4; TRBD1 is a possible D gene (6 bases). This CDR3 spans 13 amino acids. Per the germline V gene, CDR1 is SGHRS and CDR2 is YFSETQ. V lost 5 bases, J lost 6 bases, and 12 bases lay in between. CDR3 coding DNA: TGCGCCAGCAGACTTAGAGGGGGAAACATTCAGTACTTC. Residues: CASRLRGGNIQYF.